This TCR beta chain was identified during a study of T cell responses to AZD1222 COVID-19 vaccine. Overall study results and limits: Regions left unmutated in variants are reportedly the target of nearly half of spike-specific TCRs. Spike as a whole was targeted by vaccine-associated CD4 TCRs, dominant at 160-218 and 743-854. Possibly, clonal diversity was underestimated; donors were largely white British and included more females. None of the repertoires were sampled until the peak T cell response had passed.

Of note for this clone: The target antigen is unknown.

Only in-frame clones appear in the TCRdb table, and some are missing; sequencing was by immunoSEQ multiplex PCR. The sample consists of some 180,000 clones, around 90% of them appearing once. The germline V gene has CDR1 MDHEN and CDR2 SYDVKM. The CDR3 extends over 14 amino acids. J lost 16 bases, V lost 8 bases, and 15 bases had no gene match. This clonotype was obtained from an adult who received the AZD1222 COVID-19 vaccine. The rearrangement uses TRBV28 and TRBJ2-1; 12 positions match TRBD1. The specimen comprised peripheral blood, sampled 28 days after the second AZD1222 dose. CDR3 protein: CASFPGQGAPGCFF. The CDR3 nucleotides read TGTGCCAGCTTTCCGGGACAGGGGGCCCCGGGGTGTTTCTTC.